This TCR beta chain was obtained from a study of CD8 T cells in ankylosing spondylitis. Study-level findings and limits: Clones linked to disease were reported to show significant enrichment in matched ankylosing spondylitis synovial fluid.

MiXCR, applied by TCRdb to the 5' RACE reads, yields one record per CDR3 protein. Among about 240,000 distinct CDR3 sequences listed, less than 10% were seen once. This clonotype was counted ten times or more. As yet, its antigen is unknown. Trimming at V came to 3 bases and at J to 0 bases, leaving 3 bases not matched to a gene. Germline V lookup: CDR1 MGHRA, CDR2 YSYEKL. The CDR3 loop spans 15 amino acids. The source is a male donor with ankylosing spondylitis or in good health (not recorded which). V and J are TRBV4-1 and TRBJ1-1; 8 bases line up with TRBD1. Sequencing was performed on blood, either unsorted or a sorted T cell fraction (not recorded which). The CDR3, as DNA: TGCGCCAGCAGCCAGTGGACAGGGATGAACACTGAAGCTTTCTTT. It codes for CASSQWTGMNTEAFF.